One and the same sample provided the 20 T cell receptor beta chains below, sequenced in a study of T-cell memory formation after mild COVID-19. Each CDR3 protein is one row after TCRdb ran MiXCR on the 5' RACE reads. The table shows about 150,000 distinct CDR3 sequences, with 19% occurring only once. Sample: PBMCs or a T cell subset sorted from them (not recorded which). These receptors were taken from an adult woman who had mild COVID-19 (a few samples of this study predate the infection). Cell type and time point are not known.

The rearrangement joins TRBV3-1 to TRBJ1-1; weak D call: TRBD1 (5 bases). Germline V lookup: CDR1 LGHDT, CDR2 YNNKEL (reference sequence). Trimming pared 6 bases from V and 5 bases from J, leaving 10 bases between. The CDR3 is 12 residues long. The CDR3 protein is CASSLKGTEAFF. For the CDR3, the DNA is TGTGCCAGCAGTCTTAAGGGGACTGAAGCTTTCTTT.

The rearrangement uses TRBV20-1 and TRBJ2-1; 12 bases align to TRBD2. CDR3 length equals 17 residues. In germline, CDR1 is DFQATT, CDR2 SNEGSKA (reference sequence). J gave up 0 bases and V 6 bases, and 9 bases lay outside the gene matches. The CDR3 is CSAATSGSSGSYNEQFF. CDR3 bases: TGCAGTGCCGCGACTAGCGGGAGTTCTGGCTCCTACAATGAGCAGTTCTTC.

This clonotype was detected only a few times. CDR3 nucleotide sequence: TGTGCCAGCTCAGCGACTAGCGGGAGGACGGATGAGCAGTTCTTC. Translating gives CASSATSGRTDEQFF. This rearrangement joins TRBV18 to TRBJ2-1, with 13 nucleotides matching TRBD2. Looked up from germline, CDR1 is KGHSH and CDR2 is LQKENI. The CDR3 consists of 15 residues. After removal of 5 bases from V and 8 bases from J, the junction contained 6 bases not matched to a gene.

Only a few counts were recorded for this clonotype. This chain's CDR3 is CATSRDRLVAGGQNIQYF. The CDR3 region has the DNA TGTGCCACCAGCAGAGATCGTCTAGTCGCAGGGGGCCAAAACATTCAGTACTTC. The chain couples TRBV15 to TRBJ2-4, with 8 bases fitting TRBD1. V trimming: 0 bases; J trimming: 5 bases; junction bases outside the gene matches: 12. Per germline, CDR1 LNHNV and CDR2 YYDKDF (reference sequence). CDR3 size: 18 residues.

This clonotype came up many times. The gene calls are TRBV18 and TRBJ1-3; the D is unclear. V was cut by 2 bases and J by 0 bases, with 11 bases left in between. CDR3 length: 16 amino acids. Germline V CDR1 and CDR2: KGHSH, LQKENI. The DNA for the CDR3 is TGTGCCAGCTCACCATATGGGGAGACCTCTGGAAACACCATATATTTT. Protein: CASSPYGETSGNTIYF.

V is TRBV5-1 and J is TRBJ1-1; no clear D gene. This CDR3 region has 14 residues. The germline V gene has CDR1 SGHRS and CDR2 YFSETQ. The ends were cut back, 4 bases at V and 4 bases at J, with 14 bases in the middle. In DNA form, the CDR3 reads TGCGCCAGCAGCCCCGGCCTGGTCGGCACTGAAGCTTTCTTT. Amino acids: CASSPGLVGTEAFF.

This clonotype was seen more than once but under ten times. This rearrangement joins TRBV27 to TRBJ2-7; TRBD1 matches 9 bases. V shed 6 bases and J 6 bases; nucleotides not matched to a gene: 15. CDR3 length equals 16 residues. Germline V gene lookup returns CDR1 MNHEY and CDR2 SMNVEV (reference sequence). This chain's CDR3 is CASRVPGQGYPAEQYF. The CDR3 DNA reads as TGTGCCAGCAGAGTACCGGGACAGGGATACCCCGCCGAGCAGTACTTC.

This clonotype showed up just a few times. The CDR3 bases are TGCAGTGCCCCGGGACAGACTACCTACGAGCAGTACTTC. Residues: CSAPGQTTYEQYF. J is TRBJ2-7 and V is TRBV20-1, with 7 bases identical to TRBD1. V dropped 6 bases and J dropped 2; count of bases not matched to a gene: 7. Germline loops: CDR1 DFQATT, CDR2 SNEGSKA (reference sequence). The length of the CDR3 is 13 residues.

The chain links TRBV5-1 to TRBJ2-5; no clear D gene. Per the germline V gene, CDR1 is SGHRS and CDR2 is YFSETQ. The V end was cut by 4 bases, the J end by 3 bases, with 7 bases between. The length of the CDR3 is 12 residues. CDR3 region: CASSLRKETQYF. The CDR3 DNA is TGCGCCAGCAGCCTACGAAAAGAGACCCAGTACTTC. Supplemented by reference TRBV5-1 and TRBJ2-5, the full variable domain reads KAGVTQTPRYLIKTRGQQVTLSCSPISGHRSVSWYQQTPGQGLQFLFEYFSETQRNKGNFPGRFSGRQFSNSRSEMNVSTLELGDSALYLCASSLRKETQYFGPGTRLLVL.

This CDR3 is CASSILYSRADTQYF. The CDR3 DNA is TGTGCCAGCAGTATCTTGTATTCTCGGGCCGATACGCAGTATTTT. The rearrangement joins TRBV7-2 to TRBJ2-3, with D unresolved. The CDR3 contains 15 residues. V shed 6 bases and J shed 6 bases, with 19 bases lying between them. Germline loops: CDR1 SGHTA, CDR2 FQGNSA.

The chain is built from TRBV4-3 and TRBJ2-7, with 7 bases fitting TRBD1. Germline V gene sequence: CDR1 LGHNA, CDR2 YSLEER. V lost 5 bases to trimming and J lost 2 bases; unmatched junction nucleotides: 9. The CDR3 sequence is 15 residues long. CDR3 sequence reads: CASSTQGVSTYEQYF. CDR3 bases: TGCGCCAGCAGCACTCAGGGGGTGTCGACCTACGAGCAGTACTTC.

This clonotype was seen only a few times. The chain links TRBV3-1 to TRBJ2-3; TRBD2 aligns across 9 bases. The V gene's germline CDR1 is LGHDT and CDR2 YNNKEL (reference sequence). The CDR3 is 14 residues long. V was clipped by 4 bases and J by 3 bases; unmatched bases: 2. CDR3 loop: CASSRSGGTDTQYF. DNA for the CDR3: TGTGCCAGCAGCCGTAGCGGGGGAACAGATACGCAGTATTTT.

This clonotype was seen more than once but under ten times. V usage is TRBV20-1 and J usage is TRBJ2-7; D is undetermined. Trimming removed 3 bases at V and 3 bases at J, with 9 bases between. The CDR3 loop spans 12 amino acids. Germline V gene lookup returns CDR1 DFQATT and CDR2 SNEGSKA (reference sequence). CDR3 amino acids: CSARISYYEQYF. The DNA of the CDR3 is TGCAGTGCTAGGATATCTTACTACGAGCAGTACTTC.

This clonotype has more than one count but fewer than ten. The V and J genes are TRBV27 and TRBJ2-7, with 7 nucleotides matching TRBD1. This CDR3 spans 15 amino acids. V gave up 5 bases and J gave up 1 base; unmatched junction bases: 8. Germline assignment: CDR1 MNHEY and CDR2 SMNVEV (reference sequence). This chain's CDR3 is CASSAPGQSSYEQYF. CDR3 nucleotide sequence: TGTGCCAGCAGTGCTCCGGGACAGTCGTCCTACGAGCAGTACTTC.

This clonotype was counted many times. The chain couples TRBV9 to TRBJ2-7, with 8 nucleotides matching TRBD2. The CDR3 covers 16 residues. V shed 3 bases and J 0 bases; nucleotides not matched to a gene: 8. Germline CDR1 is SGDLS and CDR2 is YYNGEE. DNA of the CDR3: TGTGCCAGCAGCGCCGCCGGGCTAGCGGGCTCCTACGAGCAGTACTTC. This gives the protein CASSAAGLAGSYEQYF.

The chain uses TRBV7-2 and TRBJ1-1; 7 nucleotides align to TRBD1. V dropped 5 bases and J dropped 5; count of bases not matched to a gene: 14. CDR1 SGHTA and CDR2 FQGNSA come from the germline V gene. This CDR3 spans 16 amino acids. The CDR3 DNA is TGTGCCAGCAGCGTGGGAAGGGGGCGAGGTGGGACTGAAGCTTTCTTT. Residues: CASSVGRGRGGTEAFF.

This clonotype showed up just once. The chain recombines TRBV12-3 or TRBV12-4 with TRBJ2-2; D is perhaps TRBD1 (6 bases). The CDR3 is made up of 19 amino acids. Trimming left V 5 bases short and J 1 base short, with 23 bases between. CDR3 in amino acids: CASSLLPQTGMGNTGELFF. In DNA, the CDR3 is TGTGCCAGCAGTCTTCTTCCCCAAACAGGGATGGGGAACACCGGGGAGCTGTTTTTT.

This chain uses TRBV6-2 or TRBV6-3 with TRBJ2-7, with 9 bases identical to TRBD1. The CDR3 loop spans 15 amino acids. From germline, CDR1 is MNHEY and CDR2 SVGEGT. V was pared by 2 bases and J by 6 bases, with 8 bases of the junction left unmatched. The CDR3 DNA reads TGTGCCAGCAGTTACGCCGGGACAGGGACAGGCGAGCAGTACTTC. This sequence encodes CASSYAGTGTGEQYF.

This clonotype was seen ten or more times. The V call is TRBV20-1, the J call TRBJ2-1; D may be TRBD2 (6 bases). The CDR3 sequence is 17 residues long. V gave up 1 base and J gave up 1 base, with 17 bases separating them. CDR1 DFQATT and CDR2 SNEGSKA come from the germline V gene (reference sequence). CDR3 nucleotide sequence: TGCAGTGCTAGAGTCAAAGAGGGAGGAGGATCCTACAATGAGCAGTTCTTC. Protein product: CSARVKEGGGSYNEQFF.

This clonotype was detected only a few times. The gene calls are TRBV6-5 and TRBJ1-2; unclear D gene. The CDR3 loop spans 16 amino acids. The germline V gene encodes CDR1 MNHEY and CDR2 SVGAGI. Trimming removed 6 bases at V and 1 base at J, with 18 bases between. The CDR3 spells CASSRNPPGVNYGYTF. In DNA form, the CDR3 reads TGTGCCAGCAGCCGCAACCCACCCGGGGTTAACTATGGCTACACCTTC.